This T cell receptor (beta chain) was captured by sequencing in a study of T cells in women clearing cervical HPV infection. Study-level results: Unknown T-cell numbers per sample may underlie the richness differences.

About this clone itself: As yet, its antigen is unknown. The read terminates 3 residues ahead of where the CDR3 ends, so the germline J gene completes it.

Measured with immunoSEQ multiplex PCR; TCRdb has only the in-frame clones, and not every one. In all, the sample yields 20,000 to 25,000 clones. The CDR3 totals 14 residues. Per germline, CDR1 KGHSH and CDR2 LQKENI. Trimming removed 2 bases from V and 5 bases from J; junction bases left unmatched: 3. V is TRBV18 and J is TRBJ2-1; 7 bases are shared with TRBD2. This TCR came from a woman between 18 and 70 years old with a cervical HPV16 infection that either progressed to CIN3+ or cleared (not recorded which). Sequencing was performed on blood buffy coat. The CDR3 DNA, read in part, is TGTGCCAGCTCACCATACAGCGGGGACAATGAG. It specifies CASSPYSGDNE. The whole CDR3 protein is CASSPYSGDNEQFF.